This T cell receptor beta chain emerged from a study of identical twins' blood T cells. The V gene's germline CDR1 is LNHDA and CDR2 SQIVND (reference sequence). Trimming removed 9 bases at V and 7 bases at J, with 12 bases between. The CDR3 contains 12 residues. Six healthy women, forming three identical twin pairs, donated samples. Sample barcodes were added at both library ends during cDNA synthesis. TCRdb independently ran MiXCR on the 5' RACE reads; one entry per CDR3 protein. The sample has 400,000 or so distinct CDR3 sequences, 28% seen once; the top ten hold 5.5% to 6.5%. The specimen was PBMCs. This chain uses TRBV19 with TRBJ1-4; D remains ambiguous. The TCR sequence derives from a woman aged 18-55 years in good health. The CDR3 region is CASGRPREKLFF. The CDR3 nucleotides are TGTGCCAGCGGACGGCCCCGTGAAAAACTGTTTTTT.